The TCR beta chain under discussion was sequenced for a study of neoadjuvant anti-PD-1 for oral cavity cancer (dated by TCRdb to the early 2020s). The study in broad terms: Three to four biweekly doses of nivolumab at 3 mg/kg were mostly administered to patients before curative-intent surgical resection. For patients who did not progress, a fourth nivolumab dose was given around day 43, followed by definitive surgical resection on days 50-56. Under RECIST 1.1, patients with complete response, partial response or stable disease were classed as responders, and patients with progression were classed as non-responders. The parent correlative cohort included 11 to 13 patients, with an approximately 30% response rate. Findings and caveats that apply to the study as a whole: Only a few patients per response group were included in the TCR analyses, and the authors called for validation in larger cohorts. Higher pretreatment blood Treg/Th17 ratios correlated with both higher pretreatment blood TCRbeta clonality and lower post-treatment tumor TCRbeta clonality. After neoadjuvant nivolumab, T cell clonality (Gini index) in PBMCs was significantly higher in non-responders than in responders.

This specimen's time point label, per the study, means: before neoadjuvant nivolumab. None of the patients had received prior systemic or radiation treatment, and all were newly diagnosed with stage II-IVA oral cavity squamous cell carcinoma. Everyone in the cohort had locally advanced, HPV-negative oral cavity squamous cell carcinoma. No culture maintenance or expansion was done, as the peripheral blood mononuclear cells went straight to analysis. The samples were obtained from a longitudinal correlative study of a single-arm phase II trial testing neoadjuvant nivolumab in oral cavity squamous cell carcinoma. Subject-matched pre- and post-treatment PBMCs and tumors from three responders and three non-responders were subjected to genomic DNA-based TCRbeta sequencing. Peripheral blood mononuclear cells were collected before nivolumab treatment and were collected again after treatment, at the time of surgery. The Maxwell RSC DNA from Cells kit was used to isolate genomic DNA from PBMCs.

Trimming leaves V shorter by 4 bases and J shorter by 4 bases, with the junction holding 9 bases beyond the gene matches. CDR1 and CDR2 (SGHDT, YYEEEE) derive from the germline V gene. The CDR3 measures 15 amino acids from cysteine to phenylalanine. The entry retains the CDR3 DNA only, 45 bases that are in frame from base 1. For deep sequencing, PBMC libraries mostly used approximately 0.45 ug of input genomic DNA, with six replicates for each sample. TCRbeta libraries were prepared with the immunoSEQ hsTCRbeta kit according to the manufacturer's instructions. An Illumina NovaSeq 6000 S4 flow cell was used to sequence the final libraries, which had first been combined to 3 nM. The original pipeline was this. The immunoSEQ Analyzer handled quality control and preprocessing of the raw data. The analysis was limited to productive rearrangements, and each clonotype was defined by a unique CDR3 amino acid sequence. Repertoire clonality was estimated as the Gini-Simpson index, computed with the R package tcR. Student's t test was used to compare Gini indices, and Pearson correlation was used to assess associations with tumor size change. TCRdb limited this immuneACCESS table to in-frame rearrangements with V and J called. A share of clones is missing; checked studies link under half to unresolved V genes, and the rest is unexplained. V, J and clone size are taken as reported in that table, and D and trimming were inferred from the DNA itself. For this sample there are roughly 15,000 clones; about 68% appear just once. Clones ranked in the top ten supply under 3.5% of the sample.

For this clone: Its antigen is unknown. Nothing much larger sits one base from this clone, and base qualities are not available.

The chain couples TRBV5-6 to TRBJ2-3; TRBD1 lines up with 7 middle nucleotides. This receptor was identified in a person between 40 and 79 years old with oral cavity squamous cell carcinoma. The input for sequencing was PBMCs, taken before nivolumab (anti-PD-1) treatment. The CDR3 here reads CASSIPRGFADTQYF. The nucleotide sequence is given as TGTGCCAGCAGCATTCCCAGGGGGTTCGCAGATACGCAGTATTTT.